What follows are 10 T cell receptor beta chains derived from one specimen sequenced in a study of identifying expanded T cells in peripheral blood. TCRdb keeps only in-frame clones here, not all; method: immunoSEQ multiplex PCR. The sample includes 80,000 or so clones, approximately 84% of them seen just once. The material sequenced was blood. The receptor source for this set is a person between 18 and 75 years old in good health.

V and J are TRBV12-2 and TRBJ1-5; the D call TRBD1 from the table was never checked on the DNA. TRBV12-2 is noted as a pseudogene. This CDR3 comprises 16 residues. In DNA, the CDR3 is TGTGCAAGTCGCCCACGACAGTTCCTTAGCAATCAGCCCCAGCATTTT. It codes for CASRPRQFLSNQPQHF.

This chain links TRBV19 with TRBJ1-2; TRBD1 aligns across 8 bases. Trimming cost V 3 bases and J 6 bases; bases outside gene matches: 6. CDR1 and CDR2 (germline): LNHDA, SQIVND (reference sequence). The CDR3 totals 14 residues. The CDR3 DNA sequence: TGTGCCAGTAGTATTAGCCCGGGACAGGATGGCTACACCTTC. Translated, it gives CASSISPGQDGYTF.

The J gene is TRBJ2-1, the V gene TRBV4-3; TRBD2 aligns across 8 bases. The length of the CDR3 is 18 residues. The germline V gene has CDR1 LGHNA and CDR2 YSLEER. Trimming cost V 0 bases and J 7 bases; bases outside gene matches: 14. This CDR3 is CASSQDPPGLATLNEQFF. The CDR3 coding sequence is TGCGCCAGCAGCCAAGATCCACCCGGACTAGCTACGTTGAATGAGCAGTTCTTC.

This clone was counted once. J is TRBJ2-6 and V is TRBV7-2, with 15 nucleotides matching TRBD2. Germline V lookup: CDR1 SGHTA, CDR2 FQGNSA. Trimming took 0 bases from V and 3 from J; bases not matched to a gene: 3. CDR3 length: 19 amino acids. This CDR3 is CASSLAGLAGGGGANVLTF. The CDR3 bases are TGTGCCAGCAGCTTAGCGGGACTAGCGGGAGGAGGTGGGGCCAACGTCCTGACTTTC.

The chain combines TRBV11-3 with TRBJ2-3; possibly TRBD1 for D (6 bases). Germline CDR1 is SGHNT and CDR2 is YENEEA. The V and J ends lost 5 bases and 0 bases respectively, with 12 bases between them. The length of the CDR3 is 15 residues. For the CDR3, the DNA is TGTGCCAGCAGCCTTGGACAGTCCAGCACAGATACGCAGTATTTT. It encodes CASSLGQSSTDTQYF.

The chain combines TRBV5-1 with TRBJ2-5; TRBD2 aligns across 14 bases. With V trimmed by 4 bases and J by 5 bases, 10 bases remained unmatched. CDR1 is SGHRS, CDR2 YFSETQ, per germline. The length of the CDR3 is 17 residues. DNA for the CDR3: TGCGCCAGCAGCATCCTGGGACTAGCGGGAGTAGGGGAGACCCAGTACTTC. The encoded protein is CASSILGLAGVGETQYF. The full variable domain, rest sourced from reference TRBV5-1 and TRBJ2-5, is KAGVTQTPRYLIKTRGQQVTLSCSPISGHRSVSWYQQTPGQGLQFLFEYFSETQRNKGNFPGRFSGRQFSNSRSEMNVSTLELGDSALYLCASSILGLAGVGETQYFGPGTRLLVL.

V is TRBV10-3 and J is TRBJ1-5; TRBD1 agrees at 7 bases. The junction had 5 bases not matched to a gene; V was cut back by 3 bases and J by 3 bases. Germline values: CDR1 ENHRY, CDR2 SYGVKD. The CDR3 loop spans 15 amino acids. The CDR3 DNA is TGTGCCATCAGTGATGGGACAGACCTCAATCAGCCCCAGCATTTT. This codes for CAISDGTDLNQPQHF.

The chain recombines TRBV30 with TRBJ1-4; no clear D. Trimming removed 0 bases at V and 6 bases at J, with 2 bases between. Germline lookup yields CDR1 GTSNPN and CDR2 SVGIG (reference sequence). CDR3 size: 11 residues. CDR3 nucleotides: TGTGCCTGGAGTGTAGATGAAAAACTGTTTTTT. The encoded protein is CAWSVDEKLFF.

This chain joins TRBV28 and TRBJ2-1; D not certain. The germline gives CDR1 MDHEN, CDR2 SYDVKM. The CDR3 loop spans 13 amino acids. Trimming removed 1 base at V and 6 bases at J, with 7 bases between. CDR3 nucleotides: TGTGCCAGCAGTTTATCCATAATCAATGAGCAGTTCTTC. Protein: CASSLSIINEQFF.

This chain uses TRBV4-3 with TRBJ1-4; D is possibly TRBD1 (5 bases). The V end lost 0 bases, the J end lost 10 bases, and 12 bases lay between the germline ends. This CDR3 contains 14 residues. Germline V gene data show CDR1 as LGHNA and CDR2 as YSLEER. The chain's CDR3 is CASSQEKGLGKLFF. The CDR3 DNA reads as TGCGCCAGCAGCCAAGAAAAGGGGCTCGGAAAACTGTTTTTT.